A selection of T cell receptor beta chains follows, all from one sample in a study of OX40 agonist ivuxolimab in advanced cancers. Data came from immunoSEQ multiplex PCR; TCRdb stores just in-frame clones and leaves some out. The data show roughly 56,000 clones, 70% to 90% seen once. Sequenced here: CD4+ or CD8+ T cells sorted from blood, sampled in a trial of the OX40 agonist ivuxolimab. The source is an adult with an advanced solid tumor such as melanoma, head and neck, liver or kidney cancer. CDR3s include the opening cysteine and the closing phenylalanine or tryptophan. A D gene is named only where the DNA matches it firmly. The listing skips clone size in some rows; elsewhere it reads once, few, many or a size class.

V gene,CDR3 length,clone size,J gene,D gene,CDR3 DNA,CDR3 protein
TRBV30,13,-,TRBJ2-2,-,TGTGCCTGGAATAGGGTGGCATCCGGGGAGCTGTTTTTT,CAWNRVASGELFF
TRBV5-4,15,-,TRBJ2-5,-,TGTGCCAGCAGCTCCCTCCCCCTGGGGCAAGAGACCCAGTACTTC,CASSSLPLGQETQYF
TRBV7-9,12,-,TRBJ2-1,-,TGTGCCAGCACCGGGGCCTGGAATGAGCAGTTCTTC,CASTGAWNEQFF
TRBV2,14,-,TRBJ2-7,TRBD1,TGTGCCAGCAGAGCAAGGGACAGAACCTACGAGCAGTACTTC,CASRARDRTYEQYF
TRBV30,12,-,TRBJ2-7,-,TGTGCCTGGAGTGCTACTAGGCACGAGCAGTACTTC,CAWSATRHEQYF
TRBV11-2,14,-,TRBJ2-2,-,TGTGTATCTCGCGGGGTGGGGAACACCGGGGAGCTGTTTTTT,CVSRGVGNTGELFF
TRBV2,14,-,TRBJ2-7,-,TGTGCCAGCAGTTCCGGGAAGGGTAACTACGAGCAGTACTTC,CASSSGKGNYEQYF
TRBV14,16,-,TRBJ1-3,-,TGTGCCAGCAGCCGGACTTCGAGAGCCTCTGGAAACACCATATATTTT,CASSRTSRASGNTIYF
TRBV5-6,13,-,TRBJ2-1,-,TGTGCCAGCAGCGGAAACAGGAGAAATGAGCAGTTCTTC,CASSGNRRNEQFF
TRBV30,14,-,TRBJ1-2,-,TGTGCCTGGAGAAGATGGACGGAGAACTATGGCTACACCTTC,CAWRRWTENYGYTF
TRBV6-5,15,-,TRBJ1-6,-,TGTGCCAGCAGTTACTCCCCCACTACGGGTTCACCCCTCCACTTT,CASSYSPTTGSPLHF
TRBV5-1,14,-,TRBJ2-5,TRBD2,TGCGCCAGCAGCGGTATAGCGGGGGGCGAGACCCAGTACTTC,CASSGIAGGETQYF
TRBV25-1,14,-,TRBJ1-4,-,TGTGCCAGCAGGAGTCTGGGGGCGGGGGAAAAACTGTTTTTT,CASRSLGAGEKLFF
TRBV4-1,15,-,TRBJ2-7,-,TGCGCCAGCAGCCAAGAACCAGGTCCTCCCTACGAGCAGTACTTC,CASSQEPGPPYEQYF
TRBV30,14,-,TRBJ1-3,-,TGTGCCTGGGATGACGACAGGTCTGGAAACACCATATATTTT,CAWDDDRSGNTIYF
TRBV5-6,16,-,TRBJ2-1,TRBD2,TGTGCCAGTGGATTTGGGAGGGGCGCATCCTACAATGAGCAGTTCTTC,CASGFGRGASYNEQFF
TRBV7-9,14,few,TRBJ2-3,TRBD2,TGTGCCAGCAGCTTAAATCTAGCGGGAGTCGCGCAGTATTTT,CASSLNLAGVAQYF
TRBV2,15,-,TRBJ2-1,TRBD2,TGTGCCAGCAGTGAAGTGGGACTAGCGGGAGCTGAGCAGTTCTTC,CASSEVGLAGAEQFF
TRBV5-1,15,once,TRBJ1-1,TRBD1,TGCGCCAGCAGCTTCCGGGACAGTCTGTCCACTGAAGCTTTCTTT,CASSFRDSLSTEAFF
TRBV6-5,13,once,TRBJ1-3,-,TGTGCCAGCAAGAAGCGACCTGGAAACACCATATATTTT,CASKKRPGNTIYF
TRBV6-5,13,few,TRBJ1-5,-,TGTGCCAGCAGTCCTCGGGGTACGGAGCCCCAGCATTTT,CASSPRGTEPQHF
TRBV5-4,13,-,TRBJ2-1,TRBD1,TGTGCCAGCAGTTGGGACAGGGTCAATGAGCAGTTCTTC,CASSWDRVNEQFF
TRBV10-3,13,few,TRBJ1-2,-,TGTGCCATCGGGGGGGAAGCTAACTATGGCTACACCTTC,CAIGGEANYGYTF
TRBV11-3,13,-,TRBJ2-3,-,TGTGCCAGCACTCTCGCCGGGGGAGATACGCAGTATTTT,CASTLAGGDTQYF
TRBV28,14,-,TRBJ1-4,-,TGTGCCAGCAGCCAACAGGGATTGCGAGAAAAACTGTTTTTT,CASSQQGLREKLFF
TRBV5-1,16,-,TRBJ2-1,-,TGCGCCAGCAGCTTGGGTGTAGGGGGCTCCTACAATGAGCAGTTCTTC,CASSLGVGGSYNEQFF
TRBV11-3,14,-,TRBJ2-7,TRBD2,TGTGCCAGCAGCTTAGATCCTAGCGGGAACGAGCAGTACTTC,CASSLDPSGNEQYF
TRBV6-5,15,-,TRBJ2-7,TRBD1,TGTGCCAGCAGTTACGATTGGACAGGGACCTACGAGCAGTACTTC,CASSYDWTGTYEQYF
TRBV9,14,-,TRBJ2-7,TRBD2,TGTGCCAGCAGCTTCAGCGGGAGCTCCTACGAGCAGTACTTC,CASSFSGSSYEQYF
TRBV19,15,-,TRBJ2-5,TRBD2,TGTGCCAGTAGTCATCGGGCTAGCGGCCAAGAGACCCAGTACTTC,CASSHRASGQETQYF
TRBV28,13,-,TRBJ2-1,-,TGTGCCAGCAGTTTCGAAGTTAACAATGAGCAGTTCTTC,CASSFEVNNEQFF
TRBV13,14,-,TRBJ2-1,-,TGTGCCAGCAGCACCCGCTGGGCCCCCAATGAGCAGTTCTTC,CASSTRWAPNEQFF
TRBV11-1,18,few,TRBJ2-7,-,TGTGCCAGCAGCAACGGGTTTAACTTCTTAAACTCATCCTACGAGCAGTACTTC,CASSNGFNFLNSSYEQYF
TRBV7-8,16,-,TRBJ2-7,-,TGTGCCAGCAGCCCACCCCCGTATTACCAGGCCTACGAGCAGTACTTC,CASSPPPYYQAYEQYF
TRBV28,15,-,TRBJ2-7,TRBD2,TGTGCCAGCAGCCTCGCCTCTAGCGGCTCCTACGAGCAGTACTTC,CASSLASSGSYEQYF
TRBV10-3,12,-,TRBJ1-6,-,TGTGCCATCAGGGCGGTGGGGTCACCCCTCCACTTT,CAIRAVGSPLHF
TRBV6-5,16,-,TRBJ2-5,TRBD1,TGTGCCAGCAGTTACTCGAAGGGGACAGGGGCGGAGACCCAGTACTTC,CASSYSKGTGAETQYF
TRBV7-9,14,-,TRBJ2-3,-,TGTGCCAGCAGCCGAGACTCCAGCACAGATACGCAGTATTTT,CASSRDSSTDTQYF
TRBV2,11,-,TRBJ1-2,-,TGTGCCAGCGCGGCAAACTATGGCTACACCTTC,CASAANYGYTF
TRBV28,16,-,TRBJ2-1,-,TGTGCCAGCACCCTCATCGGTGGCGGTGGGTGGAATGAGCAGTTCTTC,CASTLIGGGGWNEQFF
TRBV11-2,15,-,TRBJ2-3,-,TGTGCCAGCAGTTCGAGACAGGGCGGGGCAGATACGCAGTATTTT,CASSSRQGGADTQYF
TRBV27,18,-,TRBJ1-6,-,TGTGCCAGCAGTTACAGCGGGGGGCCTTCGTCCTATAATTCACCCCTCCACTTT,CASSYSGGPSSYNSPLHF
TRBV2,14,-,TRBJ1-2,-,TGTGCCAGCAGGCCCGCGGTAGCTAACTATGGCTACACCTTC,CASRPAVANYGYTF
TRBV5-5,14,-,TRBJ2-5,-,TGTGCCAGCAGATCGGGCCTCCTGTGGGAGACCCAGTACTTC,CASRSGLLWETQYF
TRBV6-1,15,-,TRBJ2-2,TRBD2,TGTGCCAGCAGCTTTAGCGGGTTTGACACCGGGGAGCTGTTTTTT,CASSFSGFDTGELFF
TRBV12-5,14,-,TRBJ2-7,-,TGTGCTAGTGGTTCGTCAGGGGGACTCTACGAGCAGTACTTC,CASGSSGGLYEQYF
TRBV11-2,15,few,TRBJ2-5,-,TGTGCCAGCAGTGCCCAGGGGAGTATACGAGAGACCCAGTACTTC,CASSAQGSIRETQYF
TRBV13,15,-,TRBJ2-5,TRBD2,TGTGCCAGCAGCCAACGACTAGCGGGGCAGAGGGCCCAGTACTTC,CASSQRLAGQRAQYF
TRBV7-7,16,once,TRBJ2-3,TRBD2,TGTGCTAGCAGCATTGGACTAGCGGGATCAGGGGATACGCAGTATTTT,CASSIGLAGSGDTQYF
TRBV28,13,-,TRBJ2-3,-,TGTGCCACAGAATCCAGTTTGACGGATACGCAGTATTTT,CATESSLTDTQYF
TRBV19,14,-,TRBJ1-1,-,TGTGCCAGTAGTACGGGAGCCACTAACACTGAAGCTTTCTTT,CASSTGATNTEAFF
TRBV5-4,14,-,TRBJ2-5,TRBD1,TGTGCCAGCAGTGGGACAGGGGTGGGGGAGACCCAGTACTTC,CASSGTGVGETQYF
TRBV30,17,-,TRBJ2-2,-,TGTGCCTGGAGCCTGGGGGGGGCCACCCTAAACACCGGGGAGCTGTTTTTT,CAWSLGGATLNTGELFF
TRBV2,15,-,TRBJ1-2,-,TGTGCCAGCAAAATCTTCCGGGACGCAAACTATGGCTACACCTTC,CASKIFRDANYGYTF
TRBV19,14,-,TRBJ2-5,TRBD1,TGTGCCAGTAGTAGGGGACAGGGTAAAGAGACCCAGTACTTC,CASSRGQGKETQYF
TRBV6-6,15,once,TRBJ2-1,-,TGTGCCAGCAGTTACTCTCCTGGACTGTACAATGAGCAGTTCTTC,CASSYSPGLYNEQFF
TRBV2,15,-,TRBJ2-1,-,TGTGCCAGCGGGGGGACGGGGCTTTCCTACAATGAGCAGTTCTTC,CASGGTGLSYNEQFF
TRBV11-2,16,-,TRBJ2-1,TRBD2,TGTGCCAGCAGCTTAGATATAGGACTAGCCGACAATGAGCAGTTCTTC,CASSLDIGLADNEQFF
TRBV11-2,18,-,TRBJ2-1,-,TGTGCCAGCAGCTTTACGGCCCGCGGCGGGGGCGTTTACAATGAGCAGTTCTTC,CASSFTARGGGVYNEQFF